The clone carrying this TCR beta chain was found a few times. Measured with immunoSEQ multiplex PCR; TCRdb has only the in-frame clones, and not every one. The sample has 9,000 to 15,000 clones, approximately 81% seen once. The CDR3 totals 15 residues. Germline V gene data show CDR1 as MNHEY and CDR2 as SVGAGI. V shed 6 bases, J shed 0 bases, and the junction held 2 bases outside the gene matches. The sample comes from a study of T cells in localized non-small cell lung cancer. This material consisted of peripheral blood, taken before any cancer treatment. The source of this sequence is a male donor aged 60 or older with stage I lung adenocarcinoma. V is TRBV6-5 and J is TRBJ2-4; TRBD1 matches at 10 bases. This CDR3 reads CASSDRGLAKNIQYF. CDR3 coding DNA: TGTGCCAGCAGCGACAGGGGGCTAGCCAAAAACATTCAGTACTTC.